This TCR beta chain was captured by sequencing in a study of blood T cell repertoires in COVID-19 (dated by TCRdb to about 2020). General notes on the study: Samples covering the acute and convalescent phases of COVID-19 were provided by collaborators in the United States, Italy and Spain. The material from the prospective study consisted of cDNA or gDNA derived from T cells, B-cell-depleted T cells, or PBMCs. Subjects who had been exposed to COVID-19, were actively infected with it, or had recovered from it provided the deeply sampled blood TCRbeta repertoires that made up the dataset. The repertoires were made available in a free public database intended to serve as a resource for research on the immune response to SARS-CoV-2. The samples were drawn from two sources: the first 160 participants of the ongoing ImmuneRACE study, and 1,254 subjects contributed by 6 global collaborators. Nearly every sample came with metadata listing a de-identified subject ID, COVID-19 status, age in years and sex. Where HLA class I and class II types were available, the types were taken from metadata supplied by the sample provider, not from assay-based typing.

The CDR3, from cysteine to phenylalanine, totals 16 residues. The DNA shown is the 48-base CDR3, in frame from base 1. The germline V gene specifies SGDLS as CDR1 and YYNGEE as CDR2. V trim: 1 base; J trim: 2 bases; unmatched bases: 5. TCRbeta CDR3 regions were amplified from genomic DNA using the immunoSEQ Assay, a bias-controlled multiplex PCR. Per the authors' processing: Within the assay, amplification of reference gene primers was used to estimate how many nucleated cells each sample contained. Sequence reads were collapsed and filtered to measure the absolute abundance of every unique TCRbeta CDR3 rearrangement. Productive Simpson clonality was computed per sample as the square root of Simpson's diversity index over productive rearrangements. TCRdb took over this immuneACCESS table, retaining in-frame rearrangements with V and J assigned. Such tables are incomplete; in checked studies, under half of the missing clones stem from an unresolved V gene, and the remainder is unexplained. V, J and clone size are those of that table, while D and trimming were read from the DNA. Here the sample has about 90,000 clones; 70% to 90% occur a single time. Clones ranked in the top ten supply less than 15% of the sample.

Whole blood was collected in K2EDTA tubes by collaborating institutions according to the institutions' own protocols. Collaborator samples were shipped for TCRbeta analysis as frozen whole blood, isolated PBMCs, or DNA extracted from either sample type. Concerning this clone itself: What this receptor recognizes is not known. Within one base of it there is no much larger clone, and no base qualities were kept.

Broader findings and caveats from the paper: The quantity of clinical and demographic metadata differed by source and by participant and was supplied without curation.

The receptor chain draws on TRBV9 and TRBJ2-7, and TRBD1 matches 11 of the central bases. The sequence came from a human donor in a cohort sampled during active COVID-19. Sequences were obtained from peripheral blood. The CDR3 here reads CASSVNPGQGAYEQYF. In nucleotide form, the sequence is TGTGCCAGCAGCGTAAACCCGGGACAGGGGGCCTACGAGCAGTACTTC. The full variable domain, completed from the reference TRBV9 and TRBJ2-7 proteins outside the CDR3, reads DSGVTQTPKHLITATGQRVTLRCSPRSGDLSVYWYQQSLDQGLQFLIQYYNGEERAKGNILERFSAQQFPDLHSELNLSSLELGDSALYFCASSVNPGQGAYEQYFGPGTRLTVT.